These 24 T cell receptor beta chains share one sample of origin, sequenced in a study of cytomegalovirus exposure and HLA in healthy donors. PCR involved 60 Vbeta and 13 Jbeta primers. Repertoires were generated with immunoSEQ multiplex PCR, while TCRdb's copy carries only in-frame clones and drops some. The repertoire holds tens of thousands of clones, around three quarters seen once, with approximately 1.4% in the top ten. Sequencing was done on a sample of PBMCs. The receptors derive from a male donor in good health and CMV-seronegative.

This clone was seen only once. The rearrangement uses TRBV27 and TRBJ2-7; maybe TRBD1 (6 bases). Germline-derived CDR1 and CDR2 are MNHEY and SMNVEV (reference sequence). This CDR3 is 15 amino acids long. V was shortened by 3 bases and J by 0 bases, with 12 bases between the two germline ends. CDR3 region: CASSFIRQASYEQYF. The CDR3 DNA follows: TGTGCCAGCAGTTTTATTAGACAGGCCTCCTACGAGCAGTACTTC.

J is TRBJ1-1 and V is TRBV19, with 7 positions matching TRBD1. The CDR3 covers 13 residues. Per germline, CDR1 LNHDA and CDR2 SQIVND (reference sequence). Trimming removed 4 bases from V and 5 bases from J; junction bases left unmatched: 4. Written as DNA, the CDR3 is TGTGCCAGTAGTAGCCGGGACAGAACTGAAGCTTTCTTT. This encodes CASSSRDRTEAFF.

The chain uses TRBV7-2 and TRBJ1-1; a possible D gene is TRBD1 (6 bases). The CDR3 runs to 13 residues. CDR1 is SGHTA, CDR2 FQGNSA, per germline. V gave up 5 bases and J gave up 2 bases, with 9 bases separating them. The CDR3 DNA reads TGTGCCAGCAGCGTGACAGGAAACACTGAAGCTTTCTTT. It specifies CASSVTGNTEAFF. The whole variable domain, filled in from reference TRBV7-2 and TRBJ1-1, reads GAGVSQSPSNKVTEKGKDVELRCDPISGHTALYWYRQSLGQGLEFLIYFQGNSAPDKSGLPSDRFSAERTGGSVSTLTIQRTQQEDSAVYLCASSVTGNTEAFFGQGTRLTVV.

This clone was seen only once. The chain employs TRBV29-1 and TRBJ2-1; 7 nucleotides line up with TRBD2. The CDR3 is 17 residues long. The germline V gene encodes CDR1 SQVTM and CDR2 ANQGSEA. With 3 bases clipped from V and 0 bases from J, the junction kept 11 bases outside the gene matches. The CDR3 nucleotides are TGCAGCGTTGAGTCCTTTTCTGGCGGGAGCTCCTACAATGAGCAGTTCTTC. Translating it yields CSVESFSGGSSYNEQFF.

The gene calls are TRBV9 and TRBJ2-2; the D gene is possibly TRBD2 (5 bases). The V end lost 0 bases, the J end lost 2 bases, and 17 bases lay between the germline ends. The germline V gene has CDR1 SGDLS and CDR2 YYNGEE. The CDR3 contains 18 residues. Here the CDR3 reads CASSVDVVRELNTGELFF. In DNA form, the CDR3 reads TGTGCCAGCAGCGTAGATGTAGTGAGGGAGCTAAACACCGGGGAGCTGTTTTTT.

The chain is built from TRBV4-3 and TRBJ2-7; perhaps TRBD2 as D (6 bases). The germline gives CDR1 LGHNA, CDR2 YSLEER. The CDR3 is 13 residues long. The V and J ends lost 0 bases and 6 bases respectively, with 9 bases between them. CDR3 nucleotide sequence: TGCGCCAGCAGCCAAGATTGGGGGGTCGAGCAGTACTTC. Its protein product is CASSQDWGVEQYF.

The gene calls are TRBV6-6 and TRBJ1-2; 8 bases fit TRBD1. The CDR3 has 15 amino acids. Germline trimming cut 2 bases from V and 6 bases from J; bases unmatched to any gene: 8. Germline CDR1 reads MNHNY; CDR2 reads SVGAGI (reference sequence). CDR3 in amino acids: CASSYQRTGKNGYTF. Here the CDR3 DNA reads TGTGCCAGCAGTTACCAGAGGACAGGGAAGAATGGCTACACCTTC.

The chain couples TRBV27 to TRBJ2-7; TRBD2 matches at 8 bases. Trimming took 2 bases from V and 6 from J; bases not matched to a gene: 21. This CDR3 is 19 amino acids long. Germline CDR1 MNHEY, CDR2 SMNVEV (reference sequence). The CDR3 DNA sequence: TGTGCCAGCAGTTTACGGGGGGCTGGTAGCGGGGCGATTCTAAGCGAGCAGTACTTC. Its translation is CASSLRGAGSGAILSEQYF.

This sequence joins TRBV5-1 and TRBJ2-3; the D is unclear. V gave up 0 bases and J gave up 2 bases, with 7 bases separating them. The germline CDR1 and CDR2 sequences are SGHRS and YFSETQ. The CDR3 runs 14 residues. CDR3 nucleotides: TGCGCCAGCAGCTTGGGGAGTTACACAGATACGCAGTATTTT. It yields the protein CASSLGSYTDTQYF.

The chain joins TRBV18 to TRBJ1-1, with 7 nucleotides matching TRBD1. Germline CDR1 KGHSH, CDR2 LQKENI. J lost 1 base, V lost 8 bases, and 7 bases had no gene match. The CDR3 contains 14 residues. The CDR3 reads CASRDSGENTEAFF. The CDR3 coding sequence is TGTGCCAGCCGGGACAGTGGGGAGAACACTGAAGCTTTCTTT. The full variable domain, completed using reference TRBV18 and TRBJ1-1, is NAGVMQNPRHLVRRRGQEARLRCSPMKGHSHVYWYRQLPEEGLKFMVYLQKENIIDESGMPKERFSAEFPKEGPSILRIQQVVRGDSAAYFCASRDSGENTEAFFGQGTRLTVV.

The V gene is TRBV30, the J gene TRBJ1-2; 10 bases agree with TRBD1. This CDR3 spans 15 amino acids. Germline CDR1 reads GTSNPN; CDR2 reads SVGIG (reference sequence). V dropped 3 bases and J dropped 6; count of bases not matched to a gene: 10. The CDR3, as DNA: TGTGCCTGGAGCCTAATTGAAGGGACAGGGGATGGCTACACCTTC. This sequence encodes CAWSLIEGTGDGYTF.

The chain combines TRBV19 with TRBJ2-2; 10 nucleotides line up with TRBD1. Unmatched junction bases numbered 12, after V lost 0 bases and J lost 5 bases. In germline, CDR1 is LNHDA, CDR2 SQIVND (reference sequence). The CDR3 has 19 residues. Here the CDR3 DNA reads TGTGCCAGTAGTATAGATATGGGGCGTCGGGGACAGGGGACCGGGGAGCTGTTTTTT. Its protein product is CASSIDMGRRGQGTGELFF.

The chain couples TRBV27 to TRBJ2-7; unclear D gene. The CDR3 is 11 residues long. From germline, CDR1 is MNHEY and CDR2 SMNVEV (reference sequence). With 5 bases removed from V and 7 bases from J, the gap between germline ends came to 9 bases. The CDR3 DNA reads as TGTGCCAGCAGTGACTTGAGGGAGCAGTACTTC. It translates to CASSDLREQYF.

This sequence joins TRBV19 and TRBJ2-7, with TRBD1 identical over 9 bases. Losses at the gene ends were 3 bases for V and 3 bases for J; bases not matched to a gene: 6. CDR3 size: 15 residues. Per the germline V gene, CDR1 is LNHDA and CDR2 is SQIVND (reference sequence). CDR3 sequence (DNA): TGTGCCAGTAGTATGTGGGCGACAGGGGGCTACGAGCAGTACTTC. It translates to CASSMWATGGYEQYF.

The V call is TRBV2, the J call TRBJ1-1; 8 nucleotides align to TRBD1. This CDR3 is built from 14 residues. V lost 8 bases, J lost 0 bases, and 5 bases stayed unmatched. CDR1 SNHLY and CDR2 FYNNEI come from the germline V gene. CDR3 residues: CASRTGRMNTEAFF. CDR3 sequence (DNA): TGTGCCAGCCGGACAGGGCGGATGAACACTGAAGCTTTCTTT.

The rearrangement links TRBV5-5 to TRBJ1-4; D remains unclear. Germline assignment: CDR1 SGHKS and CDR2 YYEKEE (reference sequence). V lost 0 bases, J lost 0 bases, and 6 bases lay in between. CDR3 length: 15 amino acids. The CDR3 region has the DNA TGTGCCAGCAGCTTGGACAGCTCAACTAATGAAAAACTGTTTTTT. It is translated as CASSLDSSTNEKLFF.

This clone was recorded once. The rearrangement uses TRBV7-8 and TRBJ2-2, with D unclear. V lost 4 bases to trimming and J lost 0 bases, with 6 bases between them. The CDR3 sequence is 14 residues long. Germline V lookup: CDR1 SGHVS, CDR2 FQNEAQ. The CDR3 protein is CASSYQANTGELFF. The CDR3 DNA reads as TGTGCCAGCAGCTATCAGGCGAACACCGGGGAGCTGTTTTTT. Full variable domain (remainder filled in from reference TRBV7-8 and TRBJ2-2): GAGVSQSPRYKVAKRGQDVALRCDPISGHVSLFWYQQALGQGPEFLTYFQNEAQLDKSGLPSDRFFAERPEGSVSTLKIQRTQQEDSAVYLCASSYQANTGELFFGEGSRLTVL.

The chain couples TRBV2 to TRBJ1-1, with D maybe TRBD1 (6 bases). Germline values: CDR1 SNHLY, CDR2 FYNNEI. The CDR3 is 14 amino acids. V dropped 6 bases and J dropped 1 base, with 12 bases sitting between them. CDR3 sequence: CASRGRQANTEAFF. DNA for the CDR3: TGTGCCAGCAGGGGGAGACAGGCGAACACTGAAGCTTTCTTT.

V is TRBV7-2 and J is TRBJ1-1; D perhaps matches TRBD1 (6 bases). Germline V gene data show CDR1 as SGHTA and CDR2 as FQGNSA. This CDR3 comprises 12 residues. Trimming cost V 3 bases and J 13 bases, with 15 bases left between them. The CDR3: CASSFTTGYCFF. CDR3 nucleotides: TGTGCCAGCAGCTTTACTACAGGGTATTGTTTCTTT. The complete variable domain, with remaining parts taken from reference TRBV7-2 and TRBJ1-1, reads GAGVSQSPSNKVTEKGKDVELRCDPISGHTALYWYRQSLGQGLEFLIYFQGNSAPDKSGLPSDRFSAERTGGSVSTLTIQRTQQEDSAVYLCASSFTTGYCFFGQGTRLTVV.

This chain links TRBV6-6 with TRBJ2-4; the D gene is possibly TRBD2 (6 bases). The germline V and J ends were trimmed by 2 bases and 0 bases, with 11 bases remaining between them. This CDR3 has 16 residues. Germline V gene sequence: CDR1 MNHNY, CDR2 SVGAGI (reference sequence). CDR3 coding DNA: TGTGCCAGCAGTTACCGCCCCGGGGGAGCCAAAAACATTCAGTACTTC. Translating gives CASSYRPGGAKNIQYF.

The V and J genes are TRBV7-9 and TRBJ1-1; 11 bases map to TRBD1. From germline, CDR1 is SEHNR and CDR2 FQNEAQ (reference sequence). With V trimmed by 5 bases and J by 3 bases, 8 bases remained unmatched. The CDR3 is 16 residues long. The CDR3 spells CASSPRTGGWDTEAFF. In DNA form, the CDR3 reads TGTGCCAGCAGCCCCCGGACAGGGGGCTGGGACACTGAAGCTTTCTTT.

This clone was seen more than once but under ten times. The genes are TRBV28 and TRBJ1-4, with D possibly TRBD1 on 5 matching bases. CDR3 length: 15 residues. Trimming stripped 1 base from V and 7 bases from J, with 13 bases between. Germline CDR1 MDHEN, CDR2 SYDVKM. CDR3 sequence (DNA): TGTGCCAGCAGTTTATCCGGCAGGGTCGGTGAAAAACTGTTTTTT. As protein: CASSLSGRVGEKLFF.

The gene calls are TRBV28 and TRBJ2-5; tentative D call: TRBD1 (6 bases). Trimming removed 6 bases from V and 0 bases from J, with 14 bases in between. Germline V gives CDR1 MDHEN, CDR2 SYDVKM. The CDR3 extends over 15 amino acids. CDR3 DNA sequence: TGTGCCAGCAGGCTCACCGGGACATACCAAGAGACCCAGTACTTC. It is translated as CASRLTGTYQETQYF.

The chain is built from TRBV19 and TRBJ2-7; TRBD1 aligns across 7 bases. CDR1 and CDR2 (germline): LNHDA, SQIVND (reference sequence). The trim removed 9 bases at V and 0 bases at J, leaving 8 bases unmatched. This CDR3 region has 14 residues. Written as DNA, the CDR3 is TGTGCCAGCCGAGGGACAGTAAGCTCCTACGAGCAGTACTTC. It specifies CASRGTVSSYEQYF.